This is a list of T cell receptor beta chains from one sample in a study of blood T cell repertoires in COVID-19. Sequencing was performed with immunoSEQ multiplex PCR; in TCRdb, only in-frame clones are kept and a portion is missing. The sample has roughly 40,000 clones, more than 70% seen once. The sample comprised peripheral blood. These receptor sequences come from a human donor in a cohort sampled during active COVID-19. The CDR3 runs from the conserved cysteine through the conserved F or W. A D gene is named only where the DNA matches it firmly. Not every row has a clone size; where given, it reads once, few, many or a size class.

TRBJ1-3,.,TRBV6-6,14,few,CASSYGGSGNTIYF,TGTGCCAGCAGTTACGGAGGGTCTGGAAACACCATATATTTT
TRBJ1-3,TRBD1,TRBV18,15,.,CASSSGQLIGNTIYF,TGTGCCAGCTCATCGGGACAGCTAATAGGAAACACCATATATTTT
TRBJ2-1,.,TRBV9,13,.,CASSEFQGNEQFF,TGTGCCAGCAGCGAATTCCAGGGCAATGAGCAGTTCTTC
TRBJ1-3,.,TRBV6-5,13,.,CASQRASGNTIYF,TGTGCCAGCCAGAGGGCCTCTGGAAACACCATATATTTT
TRBJ2-7,.,TRBV28,15,.,CASSFIPSREYEQYF,TGTGCCAGCAGTTTTATTCCTAGCAGAGAATACGAGCAGTACTTC
TRBJ2-2,.,TRBV11-3,14,.,CASSLVAGTGELFF,TGTGCCAGCAGCTTAGTGGCGGGTACAGGGGAGCTGTTTTTT
TRBJ2-1,.,TRBV5-1,15,.,CASSLGGSSYNEQFF,TGCGCCAGCAGCTTAGGGGGAAGCTCCTACAATGAGCAGTTCTTC
TRBJ2-2,.,TRBV3-1/TRBV3-2,14,.,CASSRRDSGGELFF,TGTGCCAGCAGCAGACGGGACTCGGGCGGGGAGCTGTTTTTT
TRBJ2-3,TRBD1,TRBV2,15,few,CASSAGGTSTDTQYF,TGTGCCAGCAGTGCAGGGGGAACTAGCACAGATACGCAGTATTTT
TRBJ1-2,TRBD1,TRBV28,15,.,CASSPADRGSLGYTF,TGTGCCAGCAGCCCGGCCGACAGGGGATCACTTGGCTACACCTTC
TRBJ1-1,.,TRBV12-3/TRBV12-4,13,once,CASSLATGPRLEF,TGTGCCAGCAGTTTAGCAACAGGCCCCCGACTAGAGTTT
TRBJ2-3,.,TRBV6-4,14,.,CASSESGSTDTQYF,TGTGCCAGCAGTGAAAGCGGGAGCACAGATACGCAGTATTTT
TRBJ2-7,TRBD2,TRBV6-5,14,.,CASSGGLAGVEQYF,TGTGCCAGCAGCGGGGGACTAGCGGGAGTCGAGCAGTACTTC
TRBJ2-7,.,TRBV5-1,13,.,CASSLDTGSEQYF,TGCGCCAGCAGCTTGGATACAGGGAGCGAGCAGTACTTC
TRBJ2-7,.,TRBV18,14,.,CASSPRQSPYEQYF,TGTGCCAGCTCACCACGACAGAGTCCCTACGAGCAGTACTTC